Sequencing of this TCR beta chain was carried out in a study of beta chain features in type 1 diabetes. Notes on the study in general: Naive, central memory and Treg TCRB repertoires seemed to resemble each other more closely in patients than they did in healthy donors. VDJ junctions in type 1 diabetes patients carried more deletions and fewer insertions. Type 1 diabetes patients had TCRB CDR3s that were shorter (moderately but significantly so) in all four CD4+ subsets.

The whole isolated RNA underwent reverse transcription, so sequencing captured expressed TCRB transcripts. Profiling relied on immunoSEQ multiplex PCR, and the TCRdb table lists in-frame clones only, not all of them. The repertoire holds hundreds of thousands of clones, roughly 13% seen once, with approximately 0.022% in the top ten. In the case of this clone: No antigen is known for it.

CDR3 length: 12 residues. From germline, CDR1 is SNHLY and CDR2 FYNNEI. V lost 8 bases to trimming and J lost 3 bases, with 10 bases between them. The genes are TRBV2 and TRBJ1-1; no reliable D call. The TCR comes from a man between 18 and 35 years old with type 1 diabetes. Sample: naive CD4+ T cells from blood. CDR3 bases: TGTGCCAGCCGTGGGGTCCACACTGAAGCTTTCTTT. Protein sequence: CASRGVHTEAFF.